The TCR beta chain under discussion was sequenced for a study of TIL therapy for anti-PD-1-resistant metastatic lung cancer. This was the immunoSEQ v3 assay. Libraries were sequenced to some 2 million read pairs (survey) or roughly 4.5-6.5 million (deep). Assay: immunoSEQ multiplex PCR; the TCRdb copy retains only in-frame clones and omits some. This table has approximately 92,000 clones, under 70% appearing once. Specified time point: pre-treatment sample, taken before nivolumab and TIL therapy. The tumor samples were excised metastases, mostly pleural nodules or supraclavicular lymph nodes. Details on this clone: The antigen is unknown.

Germline V gene lookup returns CDR1 MNHEY and CDR2 SMNVEV (reference sequence). The CDR3 consists of 14 residues. V was trimmed by 6 bases and J by 6 bases, leaving 12 bases between them. General study points: Patients were highly selected, enriched for treatment-naive, never-smoker and oncogene-addicted cases.

This material consisted of tumor tissue, taken at baseline. The genes are TRBV27 and TRBJ1-6; no definite D call. The receptor was isolated from a person aged 25-80 years with non-small cell lung cancer. The CDR3 sequence: CASRSFRGNSPLHF. CDR3 in DNA: TGTGCCAGCAGATCCTTCCGGGGTAATTCACCCCTCCACTTT.